This T cell receptor beta chain was profiled in a study of blood T cell repertoires in COVID-19. Study background: There were acute and convalescent COVID-19 samples, and they came from the United States, Italy and Spain. T cells, B-cell-depleted T cells, or PBMCs supplied cDNA or gDNA.

In the original processing: Researchers report that nucleated cell counts were estimated from reference gene primer amplification. The protocol was immunoSEQ multiplex PCR, while the TCRdb copy is restricted to in-frame clones and leaves out a portion. D and trimming come from the DNA, and the V and J calls and clone size come from that table. The repertoire holds about 50,000 clones, with approximately 79% as singletons. The specimen sequenced was peripheral blood. This sequence originates from a man in his 70s with acute or convalescent COVID-19.

The DNA for the CDR3 is TGTGCCAGTAGTTTCGAGCGGAGCTCCTACAATGAGCAGTTCTTC. The encoded protein is CASSFERSSYNEQFF. J is TRBJ2-1 and V is TRBV19; weak D call: TRBD2 (5 bases). Germline CDR1 LNHDA, CDR2 SQIVND (reference sequence). CDR3 length: 15 residues. The V gene lost 5 bases and the J gene lost 0 bases, with 11 bases spanning the gap.